This passage covers 31 T cell receptor beta chains from one sample sequenced in a study of response to subunit inactivated influenza vaccine. TCRdb re-analysed the RT-PCR reads in MiXCR, keeping a single row per CDR3 protein. This table has about 800,000 distinct CDR3 sequences, about 20% appearing once. The sample here was PBMCs from blood, taken around 5 days after vaccination. The receptors stem from a man in his fifties or sixties who received an inactivated influenza vaccine.

This clonotype was seen only a few times. This chain joins TRBV6-5 and TRBJ2-2; D call uncertain. Germline assignment: CDR1 MNHEY and CDR2 SVGAGI. The CDR3 contains 14 residues. Trimming shortened V by 0 bases and J by 8 bases, and 10 bases separated the two germline ends. CDR3 amino acids: CASSYSGPRGELFF. The CDR3 coding sequence is TGTGCCAGCAGTTACTCTGGGCCCAGGGGGGAGCTGTTTTTT.

This chain joins TRBV27 and TRBJ1-2, with TRBD1 as a possible D gene (6 bases). The V end lost 5 bases, the J end lost 4 bases, and 17 bases lay between the germline ends. The germline V gene has CDR1 MNHEY and CDR2 SMNVEV (reference sequence). The CDR3 covers 15 residues. The CDR3 DNA reads as TGTGCCAGCAGTCCAACAGGGTCAGGTTCCTATGGCTACACCTTC. Protein product: CASSPTGSGSYGYTF.

The J gene is TRBJ2-3, the V gene TRBV24-1; D remains unclear. The CDR3 is 19 residues long. V lost 4 bases, J lost 0 bases, and 22 bases lay in between. From germline, CDR1 is KGHDR and CDR2 SFDVKD. In DNA form, the CDR3 reads TGTGCCACCAGTGACTCACCCCCCGGGCTAGTTGAGAGCACAGATACGCAGTATTTT. Amino acid sequence: CATSDSPPGLVESTDTQYF.

This clonotype was detected only a few times. The rearrangement uses TRBV6-5 and TRBJ2-7, with 10 positions matching TRBD2. The germline gives CDR1 MNHEY, CDR2 SVGAGI. The CDR3 is 12 residues long. V lost 6 bases and J lost 4; bases outside the gene matches: 0. CDR3 loop: CASRTSGYEQYF. The CDR3 bases are TGTGCCAGCAGGACTAGCGGGTACGAGCAGTACTTC.

In its sample, this clonotype was seen once. The rearrangement joins TRBV3-1 to TRBJ2-7, with D hard to call. This CDR3 region has 12 residues. The germline V and J ends were trimmed by 3 bases and 4 bases, with 7 bases remaining between them. CDR1 and CDR2 (germline): LGHDT, YNNKEL (reference sequence). The CDR3 is CASSHVVYEQYF. For the CDR3, the DNA is TGTGCCAGCAGCCATGTCGTATACGAGCAGTACTTC.

V gene TRBV27 combines with J gene TRBJ2-1, with TRBD1 matching over 7 bases. The CDR3 covers 16 residues. The V gene's germline CDR1 is MNHEY and CDR2 SMNVEV (reference sequence). With V trimmed by 5 bases and J by 6 bases, 13 bases remained unmatched. CDR3 amino acids: CASSPTPEGAGNEQFF. The CDR3 nucleotides are TGTGCCAGCAGTCCTACCCCTGAGGGGGCTGGCAATGAGCAGTTCTTC.

This clonotype was recorded a few times. The J gene is TRBJ2-1, the V gene TRBV18; D call uncertain. Germline V CDR1 and CDR2: KGHSH, LQKENI. With 2 bases removed from V and 2 bases from J, the gap between germline ends came to 10 bases. This CDR3 contains 15 residues. The CDR3: CASSPNVQAYNEQFF. The CDR3 DNA reads TGTGCCAGCTCACCAAACGTCCAAGCCTACAATGAGCAGTTCTTC.

In this sample, this clonotype turned up a few times. The chain links TRBV25-1 to TRBJ2-1, with D uncertain. V was trimmed by 2 bases and J by 6 bases, leaving 17 bases between them. The germline V gene encodes CDR1 MGHDK and CDR2 SYGVNS. The CDR3 consists of 16 residues. The CDR3 spells CASSEPGRASSNEQFF. In nucleotides, the CDR3 is TGTGCCAGCAGTGAACCCGGACGGGCTTCTAGCAATGAGCAGTTCTTC.

The chain has TRBV5-1 and TRBJ2-3; D may be TRBD1 (6 bases). Germline loops: CDR1 SGHRS, CDR2 YFSETQ. The V end lost 1 base, the J end lost 0 bases, and 12 bases lay between the germline ends. This CDR3 region has 16 residues. CDR3 sequence (DNA): TGCGCCAGCAGCTTGCAGGGGACCACTAGCACAGATACGCAGTATTTT. Translated: CASSLQGTTSTDTQYF.

CDR3 nucleotides: TGTGCCAGCAGCCCCTTAGCGGGAGAAGAGACCCAGTACTTC. This codes for CASSPLAGEETQYF. The rearrangement joins TRBV27 to TRBJ2-5, with TRBD2 identical over 9 bases. CDR1 and CDR2 from the germline V gene are MNHEY and SMNVEV (reference sequence). The J segment lost 3 bases and the V segment lost 6 bases, leaving 5 bases of the junction unmatched. The CDR3 length is 14 residues.

The chain carries TRBV4-1 and TRBJ2-3, with 9 bases aligning to TRBD2. CDR3 length: 15 amino acids. Trimming took 3 bases from V and 1 from J; bases not matched to a gene: 2. Germline CDR1 MGHRA, CDR2 YSYEKL. Written as DNA, the CDR3 is TGCGCCAGCAGCCACCGGACTAGCGGCACAGATACGCAGTATTTT. Translation: CASSHRTSGTDTQYF.

The chain combines TRBV29-1 with TRBJ1-1; D call uncertain. Germline V lookup: CDR1 SQVTM, CDR2 ANQGSEA. This CDR3 comprises 14 residues. V lost 4 bases and J lost 1, with 13 bases in between. The CDR3 DNA reads TGCAGCGTTGGCAGGACCCTTACGAACACTGAAGCTTTCTTT. Translating gives CSVGRTLTNTEAFF.

The V call is TRBV5-4, the J call TRBJ2-2; TRBD2 agrees at 16 bases. CDR3 size: 19 residues. Per germline, CDR1 SGHNT and CDR2 YYREEE (reference sequence). Trimming cost V 1 base and J 7 bases; bases outside gene matches: 10. The CDR3 reads CASSLPGGLAGGLDGELFF. As DNA, the CDR3 is TGTGCCAGCAGCTTGCCGGGGGGACTAGCGGGAGGGTTGGACGGGGAGCTGTTTTTT.

This clonotype was counted at least ten times. This rearrangement joins TRBV4-3 to TRBJ2-7; 8 positions match TRBD1. Germline values: CDR1 LGHNA, CDR2 YSLEER. The J segment lost 4 bases and the V segment lost 6 bases, leaving 2 bases of the junction unmatched. The CDR3 is 12 amino acids. CDR3 in DNA: TGCGCCAGCAGTAACAGGGGGTACGAGCAGTACTTC. Amino acids: CASSNRGYEQYF.

The V call is TRBV24-1, the J call TRBJ2-1; 7 bases map to TRBD1. The CDR3 loop spans 14 amino acids. Per germline, CDR1 KGHDR and CDR2 SFDVKD. The ends lost 4 bases at V and 6 bases at J; junction bases unmatched: 5. CDR3 nucleotide sequence: TGTGCCACCAGTGAGCCGGGACAGAGCAATGAGCAGTTCTTC. Encoded protein: CATSEPGQSNEQFF.

This clonotype was counted ten times or more. This rearrangement joins TRBV20-1 to TRBJ2-7; TRBD1 might be the D (6 bases). Between the trimmed V and J ends, which lost 6 bases and 0 bases, there was a span of 12 bases. The CDR3 has 13 amino acids. Germline lookup yields CDR1 DFQATT and CDR2 SNEGSKA (reference sequence). The CDR3 DNA reads as TGCAGTGCCCAGACAGGTAGCTCCTACGAGCAGTACTTC. Translation: CSAQTGSSYEQYF.

The V and J genes are TRBV12-3 or TRBV12-4 and TRBJ2-6; TRBD1 agrees at 8 bases. The CDR3 sequence is 15 residues long. V was pared by 4 bases and J by 2 bases, with 1 base of the junction left unmatched. In DNA, the CDR3 is TGTGCCAGCAGTTGGACAGGGACTGGGGCCAACGTCCTGACTTTC. Protein: CASSWTGTGANVLTF.

V gene TRBV30 combines with J gene TRBJ1-1; no definite D call. Germline V gene sequence: CDR1 GTSNPN, CDR2 SVGIG (reference sequence). V lost 4 bases, J lost 6 bases, and 9 bases lay in between. CDR3 length: 11 amino acids. The DNA for the CDR3 is TGTGCCTGGACCAGAGGAGCTGAAGCTTTCTTT. It is translated as CAWTRGAEAFF.

This clonotype was observed once. The chain carries TRBV6-5 and TRBJ2-5; D ambiguous. V was trimmed by 4 bases and J by 5 bases, leaving 20 bases between them. This CDR3 region has 16 residues. Germline V CDR1 and CDR2: MNHEY, SVGAGI. The CDR3 spells CASSSPGMVGEETQYF. As DNA, the CDR3 is TGTGCCAGCAGTTCCCCTGGTATGGTGGGTGAGGAGACCCAGTACTTC.

This chain joins TRBV5-1 and TRBJ2-3; tentatively, D is TRBD1 or TRBD2 (7 bases each). The CDR3 is 15 amino acids. Per germline, CDR1 SGHRS and CDR2 YFSETQ. Trimming shortened V by 0 bases and J by 3 bases, and 11 bases separated the two germline ends. CDR3 nucleotide sequence: TGCGCCAGCAGCTTGGACAGGGGAGGGACAGATACGCAGTATTTT. It translates to CASSLDRGGTDTQYF.

This clonotype was recorded once. The rearrangement joins TRBV18 to TRBJ1-1; D might be TRBD1 (5 bases). CDR1 is KGHSH, CDR2 LQKENI, per germline. Trimming left V 0 bases short and J 7 bases short, with 12 bases between. CDR3 size: 14 residues. This CDR3 is CASSPPTGGGEAFF. In DNA form, the CDR3 reads TGTGCCAGCTCACCACCAACGGGGGGGGGTGAAGCTTTCTTT.

This chain links TRBV9 with TRBJ2-1; tentatively, D is TRBD1 or TRBD2 (5 bases each). The CDR3 runs to 18 residues. Trimming stripped 0 bases from V and 0 bases from J, with 16 bases between. Per germline, CDR1 SGDLS and CDR2 YYNGEE. The CDR3 DNA reads as TGTGCCAGCAGCGTAGGGGCTAAAACTGGGGGCTCCTACAATGAGCAGTTCTTC. Protein sequence: CASSVGAKTGGSYNEQFF.

This sequence joins TRBV10-2 and TRBJ2-7; D not certain. V lost 0 bases and J lost 7, with 22 bases in between. CDR1 and CDR2 from the germline V gene are WSHSY and SAAADI. The CDR3 sequence is 17 residues long. DNA of the CDR3: TGCGCCAGCAGTGAGTCGAAAGGTGCGGTTCGCAGAGGAGAGCAGTACTTC. It is translated as CASSESKGAVRRGEQYF.

The chain carries TRBV6-1 and TRBJ1-5, with D possibly matching TRBD1 (5 bases). CDR1 is MNHNS, CDR2 SASEGT, per germline. Trimming left V 6 bases short and J 2 bases short, with 14 bases between. The CDR3 covers 15 residues. The CDR3 DNA sequence: TGTGCCAGCAGACGCGAAGGGGAGGGCAATCAGCCCCAGCATTTT. Amino acids: CASRREGEGNQPQHF.

This clonotype was counted ten times or more. This chain joins TRBV28 and TRBJ2-2; D remains unclear. The CDR3 has 14 residues. Germline loops: CDR1 MDHEN, CDR2 SYDVKM. Trimming shortened V by 6 bases and J by 5 bases, and 13 bases separated the two germline ends. CDR3 loop: CASRGQRDTGELFF. The DNA for the CDR3 is TGTGCCAGCAGGGGCCAGCGAGATACCGGGGAGCTGTTTTTT.

This clonotype showed up just a few times. The chain couples TRBV9 to TRBJ1-2; D gene ambiguous. The CDR3 totals 17 residues. CDR1 SGDLS and CDR2 YYNGEE come from the germline V gene. V lost 3 bases and J 2 bases, leaving 20 bases between the germline ends. The CDR3 protein is CASSGTYKAGMNYGYTF. DNA for the CDR3: TGTGCCAGCAGCGGTACCTACAAGGCCGGCATGAACTATGGCTACACCTTC.

The V and J genes are TRBV12-3 or TRBV12-4 and TRBJ1-4; the D is unclear. V was trimmed by 9 bases and J by 0 bases, leaving 8 bases between them. The length of the CDR3 is 13 residues. The CDR3 bases are TGTGCCAGTTCGGAAGCAACTAATGAAAAACTGTTTTTT. Its translation: CASSEATNEKLFF.

V is TRBV20-1 and J is TRBJ2-4; D unclear. The CDR3 loop spans 15 amino acids. Trimming took off 6 bases at V and 0 bases at J, with 15 bases between the two ends. Germline loops: CDR1 DFQATT, CDR2 SNEGSKA (reference sequence). CDR3 loop: CSAADHHVAKNIQYF. Here the CDR3 DNA reads TGCAGTGCAGCAGATCATCACGTAGCCAAAAACATTCAGTACTTC.

This clonotype turned up a few times. The chain couples TRBV4-3 to TRBJ2-7; D is unclear. The CDR3 is made up of 13 amino acids. Trimming removed 0 bases from V and 7 bases from J, with 10 bases in between. Germline-derived CDR1 and CDR2 are LGHNA and YSLEER. The CDR3 DNA sequence: TGCGCCAGCAGCCAAGAGCGCCGGTGGGAGCAGTACTTC. Its protein product is CASSQERRWEQYF.

This clonotype was seen repeatedly, ten times or more. The chain has TRBV10-3 and TRBJ2-1, with 12 bases fitting TRBD1. With V trimmed by 8 bases and J by 4 bases, 3 bases remained unmatched. The CDR3 extends over 14 amino acids. Germline V lookup: CDR1 ENHRY, CDR2 SYGVKD. For the CDR3, the DNA is TGTGCCATCGAGGGACAGGGGGCTTACAATGAGCAGTTCTTC. As protein: CAIEGQGAYNEQFF.

The table lists this clonotype with many counts. The chain recombines TRBV12-3 or TRBV12-4 with TRBJ1-1; tentatively, D is TRBD1 (6 bases). The CDR3 length is 12 residues. V was trimmed by 5 bases and J by 7 bases, leaving 11 bases between them. CDR3 residues: CASSITGIEAFF. In DNA form, the CDR3 reads TGTGCCAGCAGTATAACAGGGATTGAAGCTTTCTTT.